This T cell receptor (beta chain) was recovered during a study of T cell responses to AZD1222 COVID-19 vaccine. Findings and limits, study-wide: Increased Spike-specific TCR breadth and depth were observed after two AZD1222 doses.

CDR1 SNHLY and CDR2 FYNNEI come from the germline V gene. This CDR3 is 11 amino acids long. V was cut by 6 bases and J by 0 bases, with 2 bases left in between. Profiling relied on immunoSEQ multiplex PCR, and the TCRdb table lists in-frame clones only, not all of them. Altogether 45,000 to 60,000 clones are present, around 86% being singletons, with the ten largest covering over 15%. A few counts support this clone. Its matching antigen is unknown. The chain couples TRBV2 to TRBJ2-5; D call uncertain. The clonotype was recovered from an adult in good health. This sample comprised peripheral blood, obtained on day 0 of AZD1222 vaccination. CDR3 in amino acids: CASRYQETQYF. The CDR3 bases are TGTGCCAGCAGGTACCAAGAGACCCAGTACTTC.